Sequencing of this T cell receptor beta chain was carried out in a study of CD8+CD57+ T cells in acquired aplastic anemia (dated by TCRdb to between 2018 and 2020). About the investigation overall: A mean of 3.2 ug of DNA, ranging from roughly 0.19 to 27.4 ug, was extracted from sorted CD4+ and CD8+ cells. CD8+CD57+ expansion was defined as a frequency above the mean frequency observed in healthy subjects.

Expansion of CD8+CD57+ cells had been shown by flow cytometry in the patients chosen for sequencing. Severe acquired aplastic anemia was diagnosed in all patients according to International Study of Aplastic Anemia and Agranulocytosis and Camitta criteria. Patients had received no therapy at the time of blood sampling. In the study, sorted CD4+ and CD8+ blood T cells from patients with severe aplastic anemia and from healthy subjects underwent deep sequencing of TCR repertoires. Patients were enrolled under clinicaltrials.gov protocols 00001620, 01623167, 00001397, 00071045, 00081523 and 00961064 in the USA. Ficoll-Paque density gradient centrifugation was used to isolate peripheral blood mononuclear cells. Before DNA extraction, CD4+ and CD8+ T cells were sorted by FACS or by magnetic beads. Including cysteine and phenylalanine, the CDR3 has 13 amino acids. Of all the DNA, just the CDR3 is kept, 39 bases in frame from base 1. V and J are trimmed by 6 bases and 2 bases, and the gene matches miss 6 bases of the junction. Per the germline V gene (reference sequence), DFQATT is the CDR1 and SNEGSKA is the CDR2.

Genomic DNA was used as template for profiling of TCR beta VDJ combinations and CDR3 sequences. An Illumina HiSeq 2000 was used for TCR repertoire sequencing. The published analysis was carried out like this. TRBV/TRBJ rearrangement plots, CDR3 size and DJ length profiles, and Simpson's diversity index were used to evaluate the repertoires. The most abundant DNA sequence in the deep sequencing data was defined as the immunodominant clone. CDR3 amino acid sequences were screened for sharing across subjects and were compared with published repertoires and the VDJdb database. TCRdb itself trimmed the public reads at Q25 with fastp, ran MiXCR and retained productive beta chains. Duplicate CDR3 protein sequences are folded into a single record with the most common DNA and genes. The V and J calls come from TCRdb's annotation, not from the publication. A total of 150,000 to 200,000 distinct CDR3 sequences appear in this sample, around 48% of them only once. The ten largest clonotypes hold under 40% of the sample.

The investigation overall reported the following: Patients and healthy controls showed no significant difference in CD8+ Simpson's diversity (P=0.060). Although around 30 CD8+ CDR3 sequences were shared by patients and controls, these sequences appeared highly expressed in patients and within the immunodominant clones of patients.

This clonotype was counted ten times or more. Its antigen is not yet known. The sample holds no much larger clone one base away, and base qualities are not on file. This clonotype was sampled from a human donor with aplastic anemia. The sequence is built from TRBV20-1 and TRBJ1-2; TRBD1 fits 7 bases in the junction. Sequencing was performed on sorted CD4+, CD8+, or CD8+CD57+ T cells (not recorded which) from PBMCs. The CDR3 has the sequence CSAPGQANYGYTF. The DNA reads TGCAGTGCCCCTGGACAGGCCAACTATGGCTACACCTTC.